The following is a T cell receptor (beta chain) sequence with its context. V was shortened by 2 bases and J by 1 base, with 5 bases between the two germline ends. The V gene's germline CDR1 is SGHTA and CDR2 FQGTGA. This CDR3 comprises 14 residues. Sequenced by immunoSEQ multiplex PCR; TCRdb stores in-frame clones only, minus some. This sample carries about 440,000 clones, about 90% of them seen once, and the ten largest clones take more than 3.5%. The data were taken from a study of Ad26.COV2.S vaccination and SARS-CoV-2 variants. In the study overall: Ad26.COV2.S given intramuscularly, once or twice 56 days apart.

Noted treatment: 19 received Ad26.COV2.S at low or high dose, single or two shots; 5 received placebo; per-sample allocation not given. Collection of the samples took place on day 63 after the first injection of vaccine or placebo. This sample comprised peripheral blood, obtained in a trial of Ad26.COV2.S vaccine versus placebo. The sequence came from a person aged 18-65 years who received the Ad26.COV2.S COVID-19 vaccine or a placebo. The V and J genes are TRBV7-3 and TRBJ2-2; D remains unclear. CDR3 sequence: CASSLVGNTGELFF. The CDR3 DNA follows: TGTGCCAGCAGCTTAGTAGGGAACACCGGGGAGCTGTTTTTT.